This T cell receptor beta chain was sequenced for a study of a mutant IDH1 vaccine in newly diagnosed glioma. About the research overall: With temozolomide cycles, or 4-6 weeks after radiotherapy alone, vaccination was started. Visit V12 was scheduled at week 35 and visit V13 at week 47. Beforehand, treatment had been radiotherapy, temozolomide, or both; the majority received both.

V lost 7 bases to trimming and J lost 0 bases, with 10 bases between them. The V gene's germline CDR1 is MNHEY and CDR2 SVGAGI. CDR3 length: 13 residues. Concerning this clone: Antigen specificity is unknown.

The time point was: week 47, end of study. Every vaccination contained 300 ug of the mutant IDH1 20-mer peptide and was paired with topical imiquimod. Study-wide results and limits: Pseudoprogression appeared unlinked to shifts in leading peripheral T cell clonotypes.

Profiling relied on immunoSEQ multiplex PCR, and the TCRdb table lists in-frame clones only, not all of them. Among over 75,000 clones listed, about 81% were seen once. The V and J genes are TRBV6-5 and TRBJ2-7; weak D call: TRBD2 (6 bases). The sequences come from PBMCs, collected from a glioma patient whose treatment included an IDH1 peptide vaccine. The receptor was isolated from a middle-aged man with glioma. The DNA of the CDR3 is TGTGCCAGCACCAGGGACTCCTCCTACGAGCAGTACTTC. It encodes CASTRDSSYEQYF.